The present TCR beta chain was sequenced within a study of CD8 T cells in ankylosing spondylitis. Whole-study results and caveats: The study identified a TCR beta motif of seven or eight highly homologous variants that appeared characteristic of ankylosing spondylitis blood.

This CDR3 region has 15 residues. Germline V CDR1 and CDR2: LGHDT, YNNKEL (reference sequence). V was clipped by 1 base and J by 7 bases; unmatched bases: 7. TCRdb used MiXCR to reprocess the 5' RACE reads, holding one entry per CDR3 protein. The sample lists 650,000 to 800,000 distinct CDR3 sequences; around a fifth were seen once. This clonotype was counted a few times. No antigen is known for it. The rearrangement uses TRBV3-1 and TRBJ2-1, with 7 bases matching TRBD1. The TCR comes from a male donor with ankylosing spondylitis. Input material: blood, either unsorted or a sorted T cell fraction (not recorded which). CDR3: CASSQVNRGWNEQFF. CDR3 sequence (DNA): TGTGCCAGCAGCCAAGTTAACAGGGGTTGGAATGAGCAGTTCTTC.